These 19 T cell receptor beta chains share one sample of origin, sequenced in a study of blood T cells in healthy people across ages. A second 7 to 11 cycle PCR used barcoded and J-beta primers. From the 5' RACE reads, TCRdb called clonotypes with MiXCR, one entry per CDR3 protein. The table shows around 1.5 million distinct CDR3 sequences, with approximately 59% occurring only once. The sample was blood. The receptors were sampled from a young man in good health.

The V call is TRBV4-3, the J call TRBJ1-6; tentatively, D is TRBD1 (5 bases). The V gene's germline CDR1 is LGHNA and CDR2 YSLEER. The CDR3 is 15 residues long. Trimming took 1 base from V and 5 from J, leaving 9 bases between them. The CDR3 sequence is CASSQGGFDNSPLHF. CDR3 sequence (DNA): TGCGCCAGCAGCCAAGGGGGCTTCGATAATTCACCCCTCCACTTT.

The chain links TRBV5-1 to TRBJ2-2; 9 bases map to TRBD1. V gave up 6 bases and J gave up 4 bases; unmatched junction bases: 7. Germline V gene lookup returns CDR1 SGHRS and CDR2 YFSETQ. The CDR3 extends over 15 amino acids. Here the CDR3 reads CASTTLTGGTGELFF. In DNA form, the CDR3 reads TGCGCCAGCACTACATTGACAGGGGGCACCGGGGAGCTGTTTTTT.

The chain has TRBV4-3 and TRBJ2-1; possibly TRBD1 for D (6 bases). Germline V lookup: CDR1 LGHNA, CDR2 YSLEER. The V gene lost 6 bases and the J gene lost 7 bases, with 25 bases spanning the gap. The CDR3 length is 17 residues. The CDR3 is CASSHQEWGTSRNEQFF. DNA for the CDR3: TGCGCCAGCAGTCATCAAGAGTGGGGGACAAGTCGTAATGAGCAGTTCTTC.

The V call is TRBV7-8, the J call TRBJ2-1; no clear D. Germline CDR1 SGHVS, CDR2 FQNEAQ. V dropped 5 bases and J dropped 7 bases, with 9 bases sitting between them. This CDR3 is built from 12 residues. The CDR3, as DNA: TGTGCCAGCAGCCCACCTAGGAATGAGCAGTTCTTC. Its protein is CASSPPRNEQFF.

This chain links TRBV4-1 with TRBJ2-3, with D unresolved. Germline lookup yields CDR1 MGHRA and CDR2 YSYEKL. The CDR3 runs to 13 residues. The germline V and J ends were trimmed by 1 base and 6 bases, with 8 bases remaining between them. The DNA of the CDR3 is TGCGCCAGCAGCCAAGTAATCAGGGATACGCAGTATTTT. Encoded protein: CASSQVIRDTQYF.

The chain recombines TRBV12-3 or TRBV12-4 with TRBJ2-1; TRBD1 agrees at 8 bases. CDR3 size: 15 residues. V was clipped by 4 bases and J by 4 bases; unmatched bases: 6. The CDR3 DNA is TGTGCCAGCAGTTCGGCAGGGGGCGCGTACAATGAGCAGTTCTTC. Protein product: CASSSAGGAYNEQFF.

The chain combines TRBV27 with TRBJ2-7; D is uncertain. Deletions cut 2 bases from V and 2 bases from J, with 13 bases between. Germline V gives CDR1 MNHEY, CDR2 SMNVEV (reference sequence). This CDR3 comprises 15 residues. As DNA, the CDR3 is TGTGCCAGCAGTTTAGGCAGCCGGGCCACCTACGAGCAGTACTTC. It codes for CASSLGSRATYEQYF.

The rearrangement joins TRBV11-2 to TRBJ1-5; 8 bases agree with TRBD1. Germline CDR1 is SGHAT and CDR2 is FQNNGV. CDR3 length: 18 residues. J gave up 0 bases and V 5 bases, and 12 bases lay outside the gene matches. CDR3 sequence reads: CASSPGGTGGYSNQPQHF. The CDR3 nucleotides read TGTGCCAGCAGCCCAGGAGGGACAGGCGGATATAGCAATCAGCCCCAGCATTTT.

The chain combines TRBV5-1 with TRBJ2-5; 12 bases match TRBD2. J gave up 11 bases and V 9 bases, and 14 bases lay outside the gene matches. The V gene's germline CDR1 is SGHRS and CDR2 YFSETQ. This CDR3 is 14 amino acids long. This CDR3 is CATTLAGGGIEQYF. The CDR3 DNA follows: TGCGCCACCACACTAGCGGGAGGAGGAATTGAGCAGTACTTC. Full variable domain (missing parts from reference TRBV5-1 and TRBJ2-5): KAGVTQTPRYLIKTRGQQVTLSCSPISGHRSVSWYQQTPGQGLQFLFEYFSETQRNKGNFPGRFSGRQFSNSRSEMNVSTLELGDSALYLCATTLAGGGIEQYFGPGTRLLVL.

The chain has TRBV20-1 and TRBJ1-5; unclear D gene. CDR3 length: 15 amino acids. From germline, CDR1 is DFQATT and CDR2 SNEGSKA (reference sequence). Deletions cut 6 bases from V and 7 bases from J, with 22 bases between. The CDR3 sequence: CSAAPGGADSQPQHF. Here the CDR3 DNA reads TGCAGTGCCGCGCCAGGAGGAGCCGATTCGCAGCCCCAGCATTTT.

The chain recombines TRBV4-1 with TRBJ2-3; D possibly corresponds to TRBD1 (6 bases). Germline lookup yields CDR1 MGHRA and CDR2 YSYEKL. Trimming removed 3 bases from V and 9 bases from J, with 22 bases in between. The CDR3 extends over 16 amino acids. The CDR3, as DNA: TGCGCCAGCAGCCAGATTGTTAGGGCTACAGGGAACACGCAGTATTTT. Translated: CASSQIVRATGNTQYF.

There are a few counts of this clonotype. The chain links TRBV20-1 to TRBJ2-7; D perhaps matches TRBD2 (7 bases). The germline gives CDR1 DFQATT, CDR2 SNEGSKA (reference sequence). V dropped 6 bases and J dropped 5 bases, with 14 bases sitting between them. This CDR3 comprises 12 residues. The CDR3 region has the DNA TGCAGTGCCCTACTAGGGGGGGACGAGCAGTACTTC. Its protein product is CSALLGGDEQYF.

This clonotype was recorded at least ten times. The CDR3 bases are TGTGCCAGCAGTTTACCCGGGGAGCTGTTTTTT. This codes for CASSLPGELFF. The gene calls are TRBV7-9 and TRBJ2-2; the D is unclear. This CDR3 contains 11 residues. V shed 6 bases and J shed 6 bases, with 5 bases lying between them. Germline CDR1 is SEHNR and CDR2 is FQNEAQ (reference sequence).

This rearrangement joins TRBV7-9 to TRBJ2-1, with a possible D match to TRBD2 (6 bases). The CDR3 totals 16 residues. Trimming left V 2 bases short and J 2 bases short, with 13 bases between. The germline V gene encodes CDR1 SEHNR and CDR2 FQNEAQ (reference sequence). This CDR3 reads CASSLPATSPYNEQFF. Here the CDR3 DNA reads TGTGCCAGCAGCTTACCGGCAACTAGCCCCTACAATGAGCAGTTCTTC.

The rearrangement uses TRBV12-3 or TRBV12-4 and TRBJ2-4, with TRBD2 matching over 10 bases. With 5 bases clipped from V and 6 bases from J, the junction kept 4 bases outside the gene matches. The CDR3 extends over 14 amino acids. The DNA for the CDR3 is TGTGCCAGCAGTGCTAGCGGGGGAGGAAACATTCAGTACTTC. It yields the protein CASSASGGGNIQYF.

This clonotype was picked up a small number of times. The chain joins TRBV29-1 to TRBJ1-1; D not resolved. There are 12 residues in the CDR3. Trimming cost V 7 bases and J 3 bases, with 12 bases left between them. In germline, CDR1 is SQVTM, CDR2 ANQGSEA. The CDR3 DNA sequence: TGCAGCGCGATAGGCGGGGACACTGAAGCTTTCTTT. Protein: CSAIGGDTEAFF.

This clonotype has more than one count but fewer than ten. The V gene is TRBV6-6, the J gene TRBJ1-5, with D possibly being TRBD1 (6 bases). V shed 7 bases and J shed 0 bases, with 13 bases lying between them. In germline, CDR1 is MNHNY, CDR2 SVGAGI (reference sequence). The CDR3 contains 15 residues. The CDR3 sequence: CASTPGQFSNQPQHF. CDR3 coding DNA: TGTGCCAGCACACCCGGACAGTTTAGCAATCAGCCCCAGCATTTT.

The sample holds a few counts of this clonotype. The rearrangement links TRBV6-2 or TRBV6-3 to TRBJ2-4; the match to TRBD1 covers 9 bases. CDR1 and CDR2 from the germline V gene are MNHEY and SVGEGT. V shed 2 bases and J 7 bases; nucleotides not matched to a gene: 6. The CDR3 is 15 amino acids. The CDR3 DNA follows: TGTGCCAGCAGTTACGGGGGACAGGGAAGCAACATTCAGTACTTC. It codes for CASSYGGQGSNIQYF.

This chain joins TRBV28 and TRBJ2-3; D unclear. The CDR3 totals 16 residues. Germline-derived CDR1 and CDR2 are MDHEN and SYDVKM. V dropped 8 bases and J dropped 0 bases, with 18 bases sitting between them. The CDR3 DNA reads as TGTGCCAGCGCAATCCCGATGGCCTCTAGCACAGATACGCAGTATTTT. It yields the protein CASAIPMASSTDTQYF.